This T cell receptor beta chain stems from a study of T cell responses to AZD1222 COVID-19 vaccine. General study points: Only a handful of AZD1222 recipients, several in all, had baseline seropositivity. A mostly white British donor set with more females was recruited, and clonal diversity was possibly underestimated.

The germline V gene has CDR1 MNHEY and CDR2 SVGAGI. The CDR3 consists of 11 residues. Points on this clone: The antigen remains unidentified. The junction and the germline gene differ at one end; a read error may be behind it.

The method was immunoSEQ multiplex PCR; TCRdb's version includes in-frame clones alone and lacks a portion of them. This sample carries more than 85,000 clones, about four fifths of them seen once, and the ten largest clones take more than 15%. The chain combines TRBV6-5 with TRBJ1-1; unclear D gene. This receptor was obtained from an adult in good health. This specimen consisted of peripheral blood, obtained on day 0 of AZD1222 vaccination. The CDR3 spells CASRTNAEAFF. DNA of the CDR3: TGTGCCAGCAGAACGAACGCTGAAGCTTTCTTT.